The next 30 T cell receptor beta chains were all read from a single sample in a study of cytomegalovirus exposure and HLA in healthy donors. Primers included in the PCR were 60 Vbeta and 13 Jbeta primers. Libraries were prepared by immunoSEQ multiplex PCR; TCRdb keeps only in-frame clonotypes and omits some of them. The repertoire holds 90,000 to 110,000 clones, with over 80% as singletons. Sequenced material: PBMCs. Every receptor here comes from a man aged 18-30 years in good health and CMV-seronegative.

The gene calls are TRBV11-2 and TRBJ2-4; TRBD2 matches 9 bases. The junction had 2 bases not matched to a gene; V was cut back by 1 base and J by 7 bases. This CDR3 has 14 residues. Germline V gives CDR1 SGHAT, CDR2 FQNNGV. CDR3 in amino acids: CASSLVSGRNIQYF. CDR3 nucleotide sequence: TGTGCCAGCAGCTTAGTAAGCGGGAGGAACATTCAGTACTTC.

The genes are TRBV29-1 and TRBJ2-5; D is uncertain. The ends were cut back, 4 bases at V and 0 bases at J, with 9 bases in the middle. Germline CDR1 and CDR2: SQVTM and ANQGSEA. The CDR3 has 13 residues. CDR3 in amino acids: CSVAGTDQETQYF. CDR3 DNA sequence: TGCAGCGTTGCGGGTACCGACCAAGAGACCCAGTACTTC. The full variable domain, its missing parts supplied by reference TRBV29-1 and TRBJ2-5, is SAVISQKPSRDICQRGTSLTIQCQVDSQVTMMFWYRQQPGQSLTLIATANQGSEATYESGFVIDKFPISRPNLTFSTLTVSNMSPEDSSIYLCSVAGTDQETQYFGPGTRLLVL.

The chain recombines TRBV7-6 with TRBJ2-7, with D possibly TRBD2 on 6 matching bases. V lost 0 bases to trimming and J lost 2 bases, with 23 bases between them. This CDR3 comprises 19 residues. Germline CDR1 SGHVS, CDR2 FNYEAQ. Here the CDR3 DNA reads TGTGCCAGCAGCTTAGCCGGACACGGGGGTGGTAATACGGCCTACGAGCAGTACTTC. It yields the protein CASSLAGHGGGNTAYEQYF. The full variable domain, rest sourced from reference TRBV7-6 and TRBJ2-7, is GAGVSQSPRYKVTKRGQDVALRCDPISGHVSLYWYRQALGQGPEFLTYFNYEAQQDKSGLPNDRFSAERPEGSISTLTIQRTEQRDSAMYRCASSLAGHGGGNTAYEQYFGPGTRLTVT.

The CDR3 sequence: CASSSPPASGSYEQYF. CDR3 DNA sequence: TGTGCCAGCAGTTCTCCCCCGGCTAGCGGGAGTTACGAGCAGTACTTC. The V gene is TRBV27, the J gene TRBJ2-7, with TRBD2 matching 10 bases. V shed 4 bases, J shed 4 bases, and the junction held 10 bases outside the gene matches. This CDR3 has 16 residues. Germline V CDR1 and CDR2: MNHEY, SMNVEV (reference sequence).

DNA of the CDR3: TGTGCCAGCAGGCCGGGGGGGATGGGCAATCAGCCCCAGCATTTT. This codes for CASRPGGMGNQPQHF. The chain employs TRBV7-9 and TRBJ1-5; TRBD1 might be the D (5 bases). This CDR3 has 15 amino acids. Deletions cut 6 bases from V and 2 bases from J, with 14 bases between. CDR1 and CDR2 from the germline V gene are SEHNR and FQNEAQ (reference sequence).

The rearrangement links TRBV2 to TRBJ2-3, with 7 positions matching TRBD1. Germline V gene lookup returns CDR1 SNHLY and CDR2 FYNNEI. J lost 3 bases, V lost 3 bases, and 6 bases had no gene match. This CDR3 has 15 residues. In DNA, the CDR3 is TGTGCCAGCAGTGAGGGTAGGGGGCGGACAGATACGCAGTATTTT. The encoded protein is CASSEGRGRTDTQYF.

This clone was detected once. The rearrangement joins TRBV27 to TRBJ2-7; TRBD2 agrees at 13 bases. CDR3 length equals 16 residues. Germline CDR1 reads MNHEY; CDR2 reads SMNVEV (reference sequence). V trimming: 0 bases; J trimming: 5 bases; junction bases outside the gene matches: 4. DNA for the CDR3: TGTGCCAGCAGTTTATCGTGGACTAGCGGGAGTAACGAGCAGTACTTC. It yields the protein CASSLSWTSGSNEQYF.

The chain recombines TRBV7-6 with TRBJ2-7, with D maybe TRBD1 (6 bases). Trimming shortened V by 2 bases and J by 3 bases, and 17 bases separated the two germline ends. Germline loops: CDR1 SGHVS, CDR2 FNYEAQ. CDR3 size: 16 residues. CDR3 coding DNA: TGTGCCAGCAGCTTAATGGGGGCAGGGATTAGCTACGAGCAGTACTTC. It yields the protein CASSLMGAGISYEQYF. Full variable domain (outside the CDR3, taken from reference TRBV7-6 and TRBJ2-7): GAGVSQSPRYKVTKRGQDVALRCDPISGHVSLYWYRQALGQGPEFLTYFNYEAQQDKSGLPNDRFSAERPEGSISTLTIQRTEQRDSAMYRCASSLMGAGISYEQYFGPGTRLTVT.

V usage is TRBV19 and J usage is TRBJ2-2; 9 bases map to TRBD1. The CDR3 length is 16 residues. Germline values: CDR1 LNHDA, CDR2 SQIVND (reference sequence). J gave up 7 bases and V 5 bases, and 11 bases lay outside the gene matches. CDR3 in amino acids: CASSSEQGAVGGELFF. The CDR3 DNA sequence: TGTGCCAGTAGTTCCGAACAGGGGGCGGTAGGCGGGGAGCTGTTTTTT.

The V gene is TRBV9, the J gene TRBJ2-7; 10 nucleotides align to TRBD1. Unmatched junction bases numbered 15, after V lost 3 bases and J lost 9 bases. Germline loops: CDR1 SGDLS, CDR2 YYNGEE. CDR3 length equals 16 residues. The CDR3: CASSEHQGQGNKRQYF. CDR3 DNA sequence: TGTGCCAGCAGCGAGCACCAGGGACAGGGGAATAAGAGGCAGTACTTC.

The rearrangement joins TRBV29-1 to TRBJ2-6, with 9 bases lining up with TRBD1. The germline CDR1 and CDR2 sequences are SQVTM and ANQGSEA. The junction had 9 bases not matched to a gene; V was cut back by 6 bases and J by 0 bases. CDR3 size: 17 residues. CDR3 nucleotides: TGCAGCGTGAAAGGGGGGACAGGGAGCTCTGGGGCCAACGTCCTGACTTTC. It codes for CSVKGGTGSSGANVLTF.

The chain carries TRBV5-4 and TRBJ2-2; TRBD2 matches 7 bases. Losses at the gene ends were 4 bases for V and 0 bases for J; bases not matched to a gene: 3. The germline gives CDR1 SGHNT, CDR2 YYREEE (reference sequence). This CDR3 is 15 amino acids long. CDR3 residues: CASSRLAPNTGELFF. DNA of the CDR3: TGTGCCAGCAGCCGACTAGCCCCGAACACCGGGGAGCTGTTTTTT.

The chain recombines TRBV2 with TRBJ1-5; D not resolved. Between the trimmed V and J ends, which lost 3 bases and 9 bases, there was a span of 12 bases. This CDR3 is 13 amino acids long. In germline, CDR1 is SNHLY, CDR2 FYNNEI. Written as DNA, the CDR3 is TGTGCCAGCAGTGACATCACGAGCGGGCCCCAGCATTTT. It is translated as CASSDITSGPQHF.

The V gene is TRBV9, the J gene TRBJ1-5; D possibly corresponds to TRBD1 (5 bases). The CDR3 totals 17 residues. Germline V gives CDR1 SGDLS, CDR2 YYNGEE. The V and J ends lost 0 bases and 0 bases respectively, with 13 bases between them. This CDR3 is CASSVGAEGRSNQPQHF. In nucleotides, the CDR3 is TGTGCCAGCAGCGTAGGGGCGGAGGGGCGTAGCAATCAGCCCCAGCATTTT. The whole variable domain, remainder taken from reference TRBV9 and TRBJ1-5, is DSGVTQTPKHLITATGQRVTLRCSPRSGDLSVYWYQQSLDQGLQFLIQYYNGEERAKGNILERFSAQQFPDLHSELNLSSLELGDSALYFCASSVGAEGRSNQPQHFGDGTRLSIL.

This rearrangement joins TRBV7-2 to TRBJ1-1; 8 bases match TRBD1. The J segment lost 3 bases and the V segment lost 6 bases, leaving 6 bases of the junction unmatched. Germline V gene sequence: CDR1 SGHTA, CDR2 FQGNSA. This CDR3 spans 14 amino acids. The CDR3 sequence: CASSLQGGYTEAFF. In nucleotides, the CDR3 is TGTGCCAGCAGTCTACAGGGGGGATACACTGAAGCTTTCTTT.

This chain joins TRBV4-3 and TRBJ2-7, with a possible D match to TRBD1 (5 bases). Trimming pared 1 base from V and 2 bases from J, leaving 12 bases between. From germline, CDR1 is LGHNA and CDR2 YSLEER. The CDR3 spans 15 residues. CDR3 bases: TGCGCCAGCAGCCAAGGGGGCACCACCACCTACGAGCAGTACTTC. Residues: CASSQGGTTTYEQYF.

This clone was recorded once. This chain's CDR3 is CASSTQLTSFPYEQYF. CDR3 bases: TGTGCCAGCAGCACACAATTGACTAGTTTCCCCTACGAGCAGTACTTC. V and J are TRBV11-3 and TRBJ2-7, with D possibly TRBD2 on 6 matching bases. Germline values: CDR1 SGHNT, CDR2 YENEEA. V was trimmed by 5 bases and J by 2 bases, leaving 19 bases between them. The CDR3 sequence is 16 residues long.

This clone was recorded a few times. At one end, the junction sequence differs from germline, possibly due to a read error. This chain joins TRBV11-2 and TRBJ2-2, with 7 bases aligning to TRBD1. The germline gives CDR1 SGHAT, CDR2 FQNNGV. CDR3 length: 13 residues. This CDR3 is CASSVDRARELFF. CDR3 sequence (DNA): TGTGCCAGCAGCGTAGACAGGGCCCGGGAGCTGTTTTTT.

V gene TRBV9 combines with J gene TRBJ2-7; D call uncertain. V dropped 0 bases and J dropped 0 bases, with 10 bases sitting between them. The CDR3 runs to 15 residues. In germline, CDR1 is SGDLS, CDR2 YYNGEE. CDR3 residues: CASSVEVGNSYEQYF. CDR3 DNA sequence: TGTGCCAGCAGCGTAGAAGTGGGCAACTCCTACGAGCAGTACTTC.

The rearrangement joins TRBV7-2 to TRBJ1-2; D remains ambiguous. This CDR3 contains 12 residues. Deletions cut 6 bases from V and 4 bases from J, with 9 bases between. Germline CDR1 is SGHTA and CDR2 is FQGNSA. In nucleotides, the CDR3 is TGTGCCAGCAGTTGGGAGGGCTATGGCTACACCTTC. Translation: CASSWEGYGYTF.

The chain employs TRBV6-5 and TRBJ1-3, with 8 bases fitting TRBD1. This CDR3 spans 13 amino acids. V trimming: 6 bases; J trimming: 4 bases; junction bases outside the gene matches: 2. The germline V gene has CDR1 MNHEY and CDR2 SVGAGI. DNA for the CDR3: TGTGCCAGCAGGACAGGGGCCGGAAACACCATATATTTT. This codes for CASRTGAGNTIYF.

The V and J genes are TRBV29-1 and TRBJ1-1; TRBD1 is a possible D gene (5 bases). V was shortened by 3 bases and J by 1 base, with 6 bases between the two germline ends. The CDR3 is 12 residues long. Germline CDR1 reads SQVTM; CDR2 reads ANQGSEA. The DNA for the CDR3 is TGCAGCGTTGACAGGGAGAACACTGAAGCTTTCTTT. This gives the protein CSVDRENTEAFF.

The chain employs TRBV18 and TRBJ2-7, with 8 bases lining up with TRBD1. This CDR3 is built from 15 residues. The ends lost 4 bases at V and 5 bases at J; junction bases unmatched: 10. Germline assignment: CDR1 KGHSH and CDR2 LQKENI. The CDR3 DNA reads as TGTGCCAGCTCACTATTCGACAGGGGAGGTAACGAGCAGTACTTC. Its translation: CASSLFDRGGNEQYF.

The rearrangement uses TRBV9 and TRBJ2-7; D possibly corresponds to TRBD2 (6 bases). Trimming cost V 4 bases and J 4 bases, with 12 bases left between them. CDR3 length equals 13 residues. CDR1 is SGDLS and CDR2 is YYNGEE in the germline V gene. In nucleotides, the CDR3 is TGTGCCAGCAGCCCTGCTGGGACTTACGAGCAGTACTTC. It codes for CASSPAGTYEQYF.

The sample holds a few counts of this clone. V usage is TRBV5-6 and J usage is TRBJ2-7; weak D call: TRBD2 (6 bases). Germline lookup yields CDR1 SGHDT and CDR2 YYEEEE. The CDR3 consists of 13 residues. The V end lost 0 bases, the J end lost 5 bases, and 9 bases lay between the germline ends. CDR3: CASSLAWGDEQYF. In DNA form, the CDR3 reads TGTGCCAGCAGCTTGGCCTGGGGGGACGAGCAGTACTTC.

Remarks on this clone: The junction and the germline gene differ at one end; a read error may be behind it. The chain employs TRBV5-1 and TRBJ2-7; TRBD1 matches 7 bases. CDR3 length: 15 amino acids. Germline assignment: CDR1 SGHRS and CDR2 YFSETQ. In DNA form, the CDR3 reads TGTGCCAGCAGCTTGGTTGGGACAGCCGACGACGAGCAGTACTTC. It is translated as CASSLVGTADDEQYF.

This sequence joins TRBV5-6 and TRBJ1-2; maybe TRBD1 (6 bases). V lost 4 bases and J lost 8, with 15 bases in between. The germline CDR1 and CDR2 sequences are SGHDT and YYEEEE. The CDR3 runs 13 residues. DNA for the CDR3: TGTGCCAGCAGCAGGGGGTCCCGAAGGGGCTACACCTTC. It translates to CASSRGSRRGYTF.

The chain joins TRBV19 to TRBJ2-3, with D possibly TRBD1 on 6 matching bases. CDR3 length: 15 residues. The ends were cut back, 3 bases at V and 0 bases at J, with 10 bases in the middle. Germline lookup yields CDR1 LNHDA and CDR2 SQIVND (reference sequence). CDR3: CASSISGASTDTQYF. The CDR3 DNA is TGTGCCAGTAGTATTTCAGGGGCCAGCACAGATACGCAGTATTTT.

This chain connects TRBV7-3 to TRBJ2-3; 7 nucleotides match TRBD2. J lost 4 bases, V lost 6 bases, and 7 bases had no gene match. From germline, CDR1 is SGHTA and CDR2 FQGTGA. This CDR3 is built from 14 residues. The CDR3 sequence: CASRRGSGADTQYF. The CDR3, as DNA: TGTGCCAGCAGGCGGGGGTCTGGCGCAGATACGCAGTATTTT.

This clone was seen a single time. The V gene is TRBV7-6, the J gene TRBJ2-1; tentative D call: TRBD1 (6 bases). Germline CDR1 SGHVS, CDR2 FNYEAQ. CDR3 length: 14 residues. Trimming removed 10 bases at V and 5 bases at J, with 18 bases between. The CDR3 nucleotides read TGTGCCACCCGACAGGCGCCGACACACAATGAGCAGTTCTTC. Translation: CATRQAPTHNEQFF.